One and the same sample provided the 2 T cell receptor beta chains below, sequenced in a study of a mutant IDH1 vaccine in newly diagnosed glioma (dated by TCRdb to about 2021). Their target antigens are unknown. The time point label on this specimen signifies: week 23, last vaccination. Each vaccine dose was 300 ug of a 20-mer mutant IDH1 peptide in Montanide, given subcutaneously with topical imiquimod. The library was built by means of the immunoSEQ multiplex PCR assay. TCRdb limited this immuneACCESS table to in-frame rearrangements with V and J called. A share of clones is missing; checked studies link under half to unresolved V genes, and the rest is unexplained. This sample is represented by about 65,000 clones; approximately 85% of them were singletons. About 4.1% of the sample comes from the top ten. This sample comprised PBMCs, obtained from a glioma patient whose treatment included an IDH1 peptide vaccine. The receptors were gathered from a man in his thirties or forties with glioma.

The chain couples TRBV6-4 to TRBJ2-2; D possibly uses TRBD1 or TRBD2 (6 bases each). The germline V gene encodes CDR1 MRHNA and CDR2 SNTAGT. V lost 0 bases and J 4 bases, leaving 18 bases between the germline ends. The length of the CDR3 is 18 residues. The CDR3 region is CASSDSKRGARATGELFF. CDR3 bases: TGTGCCAGCAGTGACTCGAAGAGGGGGGCCCGGGCCACCGGGGAGCTGTTTTTT.

V is TRBV11-2 and J is TRBJ1-3; D is uncertain. The V end was cut by 3 bases, the J end by 0 bases, with 9 bases between. The CDR3 is 15 residues long. Germline CDR1 reads SGHAT; CDR2 reads FQNNGV. The CDR3 protein is CASSLLRASGNTIYF. CDR3 nucleotides: TGTGCCAGCAGCTTGTTGAGAGCCTCTGGAAACACCATATATTTT.